Shown below are 9 T cell receptor beta chains from a single sample sequenced in a study of cytomegalovirus exposure and HLA in healthy donors. It was with 60 Vbeta and 13 Jbeta primers that the PCR ran. Some clones are missing from TCRdb's copy, which holds only in-frame ones; the method was immunoSEQ multiplex PCR. The table lists about 65,000 clones, over 75% of them singletons. The sequencing input was PBMCs. All receptors come from a woman in her twenties or thirties in good health and CMV-seronegative.

This clone was observed a few times. This chain connects TRBV28 to TRBJ2-1; tentative D call: TRBD1 (6 bases). The germline V and J ends were trimmed by 6 bases and 4 bases, with 16 bases remaining between them. The germline V gene has CDR1 MDHEN and CDR2 SYDVKM. The CDR3 has 15 amino acids. The CDR3 is CASRRGSQGYNEQFF. CDR3 coding DNA: TGTGCCAGCAGAAGGGGGTCCCAAGGGTACAATGAGCAGTTCTTC.

This clone was detected a few times. The rearrangement links TRBV7-9 to TRBJ2-3; 8 bases match TRBD1. Germline V gives CDR1 SEHNR, CDR2 FQNEAQ (reference sequence). Trimming cost V 4 bases and J 0 bases; bases outside gene matches: 3. The CDR3 covers 15 residues. The CDR3 sequence: CASSSGTGSTDTQYF. In DNA form, the CDR3 reads TGTGCCAGCAGCTCTGGGACAGGTAGCACAGATACGCAGTATTTT.

This clone was picked up a small number of times. The chain couples TRBV7-6 to TRBJ2-5, with D possibly matching TRBD1 (5 bases). The CDR3 is 13 amino acids. V was clipped by 5 bases and J by 2 bases, with 9 bases between them. From germline, CDR1 is SGHVS and CDR2 FNYEAQ. The CDR3 reads CASSPWTQETQYF. The DNA for the CDR3 is TGTGCCAGCAGCCCCTGGACACAAGAGACCCAGTACTTC. Together with reference TRBV7-6 and TRBJ2-5, the CDR3 gives the full variable domain: GAGVSQSPRYKVTKRGQDVALRCDPISGHVSLYWYRQALGQGPEFLTYFNYEAQQDKSGLPNDRFSAERPEGSISTLTIQRTEQRDSAMYRCASSPWTQETQYFGPGTRLLVL.

The chain's CDR3 is CASSPGQGFYGYTF. The CDR3 DNA follows: TGTGCCAGCAGCCCGGGACAGGGGTTCTATGGCTACACCTTC. The rearrangement links TRBV7-2 to TRBJ1-2, with 10 bases fitting TRBD1. The CDR3 consists of 14 residues. The V segment lost 5 bases and the J segment 4 bases; nucleotides outside the gene matches: 4. Germline values: CDR1 SGHTA, CDR2 FQGNSA. The whole variable domain, filled in from reference TRBV7-2 and TRBJ1-2, reads GAGVSQSPSNKVTEKGKDVELRCDPISGHTALYWYRQSLGQGLEFLIYFQGNSAPDKSGLPSDRFSAERTGGSVSTLTIQRTQQEDSAVYLCASSPGQGFYGYTFGSGTRLTVV.

The chain combines TRBV28 with TRBJ1-2; D unresolved. The V gene lost 5 bases and the J gene lost 4 bases, with 14 bases spanning the gap. CDR1 and CDR2 from the germline V gene are MDHEN and SYDVKM. This CDR3 contains 14 residues. In DNA, the CDR3 is TGTGCCAGCAGTGGTTTTTCGCAGGTCTATGGCTACACCTTC. This gives the protein CASSGFSQVYGYTF.

The chain carries TRBV4-1 and TRBJ2-3; 7 nucleotides align to TRBD2. Germline lookup yields CDR1 MGHRA and CDR2 YSYEKL. The CDR3 is made up of 17 amino acids. V shed 1 base and J 6 bases; nucleotides not matched to a gene: 13. The CDR3 protein is CASSQVIWGEGFDTQYF. CDR3 in DNA: TGCGCCAGCAGCCAAGTCATCTGGGGGGAGGGCTTTGATACGCAGTATTTT.

The chain has TRBV5-4 and TRBJ2-1; 9 positions match TRBD2. The V gene end was trimmed by 5 bases and the J gene end by 7 bases; junction bases not matched to a gene: 7. CDR1 and CDR2 from the germline V gene are SGHNT and YYREEE (reference sequence). The CDR3 loop spans 14 amino acids. The CDR3 bases are TGTGCCAGCAGGGCCCCTGGACTAGCGAATGAGCAGTTCTTC. It is translated as CASRAPGLANEQFF.

This chain joins TRBV4-1 and TRBJ1-5, with a weak D call TRBD1 (5 bases). The CDR3 totals 16 residues. Trimming removed 1 base from V and 8 bases from J, with 18 bases in between. The germline V gene encodes CDR1 MGHRA and CDR2 YSYEKL. CDR3 sequence (DNA): TGCGCCAGCAGCCAAGCGTGGGGGGATGGGACTAAGCCCCAGCATTTT. It yields the protein CASSQAWGDGTKPQHF.

This clone was found a few times. The genes are TRBV5-5 and TRBJ1-5; D is possibly TRBD1 (5 bases). There are 14 residues in the CDR3. Germline assignment: CDR1 SGHKS and CDR2 YYEKEE (reference sequence). V lost 4 bases and J 6 bases, leaving 14 bases between the germline ends. The CDR3 sequence: CASSPQPGGQPQHF. The CDR3 DNA is TGTGCCAGCAGCCCTCAGCCCGGGGGTCAGCCCCAGCATTTT.